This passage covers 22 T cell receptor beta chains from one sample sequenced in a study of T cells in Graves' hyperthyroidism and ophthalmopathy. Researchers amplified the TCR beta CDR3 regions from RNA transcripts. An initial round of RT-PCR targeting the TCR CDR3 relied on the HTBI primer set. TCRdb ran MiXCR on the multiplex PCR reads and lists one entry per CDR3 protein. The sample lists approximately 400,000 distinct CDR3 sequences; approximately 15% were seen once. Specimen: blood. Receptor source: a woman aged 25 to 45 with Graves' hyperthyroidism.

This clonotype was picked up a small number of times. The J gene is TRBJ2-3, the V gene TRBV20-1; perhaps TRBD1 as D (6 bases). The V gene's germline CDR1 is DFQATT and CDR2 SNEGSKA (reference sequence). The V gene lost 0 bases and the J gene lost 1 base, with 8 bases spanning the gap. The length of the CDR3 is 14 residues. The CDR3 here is CSARDRTGTDTQYF. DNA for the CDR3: TGCAGTGCTAGAGACCGGACAGGCACAGATACGCAGTATTTT.

As DNA, the CDR3 is TGTGCCAGCAGTTTATATCGCGGGGGAGGCTACACCTTC. It specifies CASSLYRGGGYTF. The chain carries TRBV28 and TRBJ1-2; D may be TRBD1 (5 bases). Per the germline V gene, CDR1 is MDHEN and CDR2 is SYDVKM. The CDR3 is 13 amino acids. V was shortened by 1 base and J by 8 bases, with 11 bases between the two germline ends.

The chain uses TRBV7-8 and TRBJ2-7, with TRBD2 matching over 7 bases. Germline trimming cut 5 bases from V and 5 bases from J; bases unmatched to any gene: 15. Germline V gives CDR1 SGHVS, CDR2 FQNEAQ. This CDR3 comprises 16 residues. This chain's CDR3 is CASSPKWGGCVDEQYF. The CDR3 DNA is TGTGCCAGCAGCCCGAAGTGGGGGGGGTGCGTTGACGAGCAGTACTTC.

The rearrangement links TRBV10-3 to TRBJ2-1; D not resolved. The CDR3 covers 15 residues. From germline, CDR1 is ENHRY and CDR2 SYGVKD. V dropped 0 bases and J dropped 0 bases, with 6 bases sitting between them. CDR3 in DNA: TGTGCCATCAGTGAGTCGGAGAGCTCCTACAATGAGCAGTTCTTC. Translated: CAISESESSYNEQFF.

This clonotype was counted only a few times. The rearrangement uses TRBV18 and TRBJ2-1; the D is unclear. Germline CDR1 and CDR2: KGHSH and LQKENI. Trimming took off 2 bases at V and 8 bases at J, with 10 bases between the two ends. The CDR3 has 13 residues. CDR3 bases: TGTGCCAGCTCACCAGATTCTGTGGATGAGCAGTTCTTC. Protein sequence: CASSPDSVDEQFF.

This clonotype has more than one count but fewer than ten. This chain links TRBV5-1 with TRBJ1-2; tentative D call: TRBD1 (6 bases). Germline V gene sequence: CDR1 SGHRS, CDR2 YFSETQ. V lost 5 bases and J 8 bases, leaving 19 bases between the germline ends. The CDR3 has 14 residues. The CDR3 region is CASSWKGENSGYTF. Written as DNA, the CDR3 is TGCGCCAGCAGTTGGAAGGGGGAGAATTCGGGCTACACCTTC. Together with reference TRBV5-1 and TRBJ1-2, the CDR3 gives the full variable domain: KAGVTQTPRYLIKTRGQQVTLSCSPISGHRSVSWYQQTPGQGLQFLFEYFSETQRNKGNFPGRFSGRQFSNSRSEMNVSTLELGDSALYLCASSWKGENSGYTFGSGTRLTVV.

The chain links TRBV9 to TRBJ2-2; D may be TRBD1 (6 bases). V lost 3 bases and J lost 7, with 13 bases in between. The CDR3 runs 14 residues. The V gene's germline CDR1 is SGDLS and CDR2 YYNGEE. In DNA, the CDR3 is TGTGCCAGCAGCGCTACCACAGGGTTCGGGGAGCTGTTTTTT. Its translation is CASSATTGFGELFF.

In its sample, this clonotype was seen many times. The CDR3 region is CASSPLQGPSNQPQHF. The CDR3 region has the DNA TGTGCCAGCAGTCCACTACAGGGCCCAAGCAATCAGCCCCAGCATTTT. This rearrangement joins TRBV2 to TRBJ1-5, with a weak D call TRBD1 (6 bases). Trimming took 5 bases from V and 1 from J, leaving 15 bases between them. The germline gives CDR1 SNHLY, CDR2 FYNNEI. The CDR3 has 16 amino acids.

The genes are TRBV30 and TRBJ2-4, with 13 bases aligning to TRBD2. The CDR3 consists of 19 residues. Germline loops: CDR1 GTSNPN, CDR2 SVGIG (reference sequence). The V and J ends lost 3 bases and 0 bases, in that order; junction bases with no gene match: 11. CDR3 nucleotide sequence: TGTGCCTGGAGGGAAGCGGGACTAGCGGGGATTTTAGCCAAAAACATTCAGTACTTC. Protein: CAWREAGLAGILAKNIQYF.

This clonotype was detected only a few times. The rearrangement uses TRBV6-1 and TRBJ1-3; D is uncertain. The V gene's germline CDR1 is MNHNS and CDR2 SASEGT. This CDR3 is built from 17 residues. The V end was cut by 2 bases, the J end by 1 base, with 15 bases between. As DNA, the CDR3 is TGTGCCAGCAGTGAATTGGGCGGCTCGATGTCTGGAAACACCATATATTTT. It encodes CASSELGGSMSGNTIYF.

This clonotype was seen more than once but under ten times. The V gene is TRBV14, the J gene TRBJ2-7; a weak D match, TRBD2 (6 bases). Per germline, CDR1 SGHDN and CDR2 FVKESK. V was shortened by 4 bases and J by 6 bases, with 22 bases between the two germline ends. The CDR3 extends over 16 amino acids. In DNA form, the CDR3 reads TGTGCCAGCAGCCTGAGTATGGGGGAGGTACAAACCGAGCAGTACTTC. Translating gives CASSLSMGEVQTEQYF.

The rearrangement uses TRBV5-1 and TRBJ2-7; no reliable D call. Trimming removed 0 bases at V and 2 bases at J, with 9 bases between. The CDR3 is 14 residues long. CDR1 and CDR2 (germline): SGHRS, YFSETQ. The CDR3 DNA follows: TGCGCCAGCAGCTTGGTTCCCGAAACCTACGAGCAGTACTTC. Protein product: CASSLVPETYEQYF. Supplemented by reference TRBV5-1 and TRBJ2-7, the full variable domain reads KAGVTQTPRYLIKTRGQQVTLSCSPISGHRSVSWYQQTPGQGLQFLFEYFSETQRNKGNFPGRFSGRQFSNSRSEMNVSTLELGDSALYLCASSLVPETYEQYFGPGTRLTVT.

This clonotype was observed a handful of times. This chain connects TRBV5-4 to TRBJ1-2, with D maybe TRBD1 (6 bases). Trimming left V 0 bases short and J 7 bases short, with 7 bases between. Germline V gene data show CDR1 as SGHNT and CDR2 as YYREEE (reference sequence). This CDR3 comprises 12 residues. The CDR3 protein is CASSLGQAGYTF. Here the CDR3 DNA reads TGTGCCAGCAGCTTGGGACAGGCTGGCTACACCTTC.

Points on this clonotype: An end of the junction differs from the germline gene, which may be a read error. CDR3 DNA: TGCGCCAGCAACTTGGCCAGCGGAAAAAACACCGGGGAGCTGTTTTTT. It specifies CASNLASGKNTGELFF. This chain joins TRBV5-1 and TRBJ2-2; TRBD2 might be the D (5 bases). The length of the CDR3 is 16 residues. Looked up from germline, CDR1 is SGHRS and CDR2 is YFSETQ.

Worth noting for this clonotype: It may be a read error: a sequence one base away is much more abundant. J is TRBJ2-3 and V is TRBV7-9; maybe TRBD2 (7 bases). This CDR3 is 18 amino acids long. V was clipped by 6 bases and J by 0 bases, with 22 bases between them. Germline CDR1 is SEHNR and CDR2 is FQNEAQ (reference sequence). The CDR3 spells CASSRTPGGGGSTDTQYF. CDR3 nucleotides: TGTGCCAGCAGTCGGACCCCGGGCGGCGGGGGCAGCACAGATACGCAGTATTTT. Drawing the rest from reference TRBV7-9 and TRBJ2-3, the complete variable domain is DTGVSQNPRHKITKRGQNVTFRCDPISEHNRLYWYRQTLGQGPEFLTYFQNEAQLEKSRLLSDRFSAERPKGSFSTLEIQRTEQGDSAMYLCASSRTPGGGGSTDTQYFGPGTRLTVL.

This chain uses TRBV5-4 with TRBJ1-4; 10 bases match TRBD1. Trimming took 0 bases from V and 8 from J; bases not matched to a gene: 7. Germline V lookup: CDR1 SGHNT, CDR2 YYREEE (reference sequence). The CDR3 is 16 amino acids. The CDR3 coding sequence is TGTGCCAGCAGCTTGGCCCGACAGGGGGCAGGAGAAAAACTGTTTTTT. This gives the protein CASSLARQGAGEKLFF. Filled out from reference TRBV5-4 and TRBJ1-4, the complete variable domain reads ETGVTQSPTHLIKTRGQQVTLRCSSQSGHNTVSWYQQALGQGPQFIFQYYREEENGRGNFPPRFSGLQFPNYSSELNVNALELDDSALYLCASSLARQGAGEKLFFGSGTQLSVL.

CDR3 in amino acids: CASSQTSGSRAQYF. The CDR3 nucleotides are TGTGCCAGCAGTCAGACTAGCGGGAGTAGGGCCCAGTACTTC. The chain employs TRBV6-2 or TRBV6-3 and TRBJ2-5; 12 bases are a match to TRBD2. J was trimmed by 9 bases and V by 5 bases; bases with no gene match: 7. The CDR3 is 14 amino acids. Germline V lookup: CDR1 MNHEY, CDR2 SVGEGT.

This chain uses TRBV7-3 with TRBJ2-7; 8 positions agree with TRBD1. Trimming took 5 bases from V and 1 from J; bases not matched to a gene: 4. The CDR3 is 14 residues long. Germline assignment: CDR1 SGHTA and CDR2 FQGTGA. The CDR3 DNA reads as TGTGCCAGCAGCCGGACAGGGAATTCCTACGAGCAGTACTTC. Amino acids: CASSRTGNSYEQYF.

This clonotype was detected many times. CDR3 DNA: TGTGCCAGCAGGGACCGGGGACATCACGAGCAGTACTTC. Protein: CASRDRGHHEQYF. V gene TRBV2 combines with J gene TRBJ2-7, with D perhaps matching TRBD1 (6 bases). Germline V gene data show CDR1 as SNHLY and CDR2 as FYNNEI. V was cut by 6 bases and J by 5 bases, with 14 bases left in between. The CDR3 loop spans 13 amino acids.

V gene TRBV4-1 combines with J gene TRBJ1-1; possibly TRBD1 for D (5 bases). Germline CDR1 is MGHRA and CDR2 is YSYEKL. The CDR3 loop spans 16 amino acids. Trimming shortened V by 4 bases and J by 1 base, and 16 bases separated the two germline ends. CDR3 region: CASSRLRVQGNTEAFF. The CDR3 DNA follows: TGCGCCAGCAGCCGCCTCAGGGTACAAGGGAACACTGAAGCTTTCTTT.

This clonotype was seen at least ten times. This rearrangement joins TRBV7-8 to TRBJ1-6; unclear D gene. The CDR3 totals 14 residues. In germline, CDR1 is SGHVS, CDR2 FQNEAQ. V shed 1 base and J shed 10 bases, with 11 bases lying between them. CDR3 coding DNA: TGTGCCAGCAGCTTAGACAACACTAGATCACCCCTCCACTTT. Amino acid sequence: CASSLDNTRSPLHF.

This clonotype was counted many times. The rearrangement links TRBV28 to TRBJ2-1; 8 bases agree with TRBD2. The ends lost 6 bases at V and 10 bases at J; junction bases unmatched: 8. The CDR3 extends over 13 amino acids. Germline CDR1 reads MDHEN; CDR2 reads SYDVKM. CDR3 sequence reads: CASRSSGSGEQFF. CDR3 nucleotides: TGTGCCAGCAGATCGAGCGGGAGCGGGGAGCAGTTCTTC.